The clone carrying this T cell receptor (beta chain) was seen at least ten times. The CDR3 regions of TCR beta were amplified from RNA transcripts. In the first-round RT-PCR of the TCR CDR3, the HTBI primer set was used. TCRdb processed the multiplex PCR reads anew with MiXCR; each CDR3 protein has one entry. This sample has over 300,000 distinct CDR3 sequences, with approximately 13% found just once. Trimming removed 4 bases at V and 4 bases at J, with 23 bases between. Germline V gives CDR1 SGHRS, CDR2 YFSETQ. The CDR3 loop spans 17 amino acids. This sample is drawn from a study of T cells in Graves' hyperthyroidism and ophthalmopathy.

This receptor was identified in a woman aged 55-69 years with Graves' hyperthyroidism. The chain couples TRBV5-1 to TRBJ2-5; D may be TRBD2 (6 bases). The sample taken for sequencing was blood. The CDR3 DNA is TGCGCCAGCAGCCCCGGAGGGCCCTCCATAGTCGGAGAGACCCAGTACTTC. Its protein is CASSPGGPSIVGETQYF.